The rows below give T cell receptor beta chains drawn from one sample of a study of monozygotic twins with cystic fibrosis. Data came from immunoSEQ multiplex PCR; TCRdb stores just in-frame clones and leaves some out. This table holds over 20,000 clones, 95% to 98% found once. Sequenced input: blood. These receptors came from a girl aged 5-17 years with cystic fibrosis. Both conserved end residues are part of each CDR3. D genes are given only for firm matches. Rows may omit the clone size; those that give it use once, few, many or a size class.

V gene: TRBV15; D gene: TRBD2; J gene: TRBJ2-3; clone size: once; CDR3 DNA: TGTGCCACCAGCAGAGAGACTAGCGGCACAGATACGCAGTATTTT; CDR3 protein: CATSRETSGTDTQYF
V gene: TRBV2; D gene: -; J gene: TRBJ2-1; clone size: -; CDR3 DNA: TGTGCCAGCAGTGACAGGGGAGTTTCCAATGAGCAGTTCTTC; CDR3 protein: CASSDRGVSNEQFF
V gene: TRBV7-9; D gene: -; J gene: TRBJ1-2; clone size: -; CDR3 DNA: TGTGCCAGCAGTCACAGGGACCCTAACTATGGCTACACCTTC; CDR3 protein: CASSHRDPNYGYTF
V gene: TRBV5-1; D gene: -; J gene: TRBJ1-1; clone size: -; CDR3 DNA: TGCGCCAGCAGCTTGGGAGGCAGGGGGAACACTGAAGCTTTCTTT; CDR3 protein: CASSLGGRGNTEAFF
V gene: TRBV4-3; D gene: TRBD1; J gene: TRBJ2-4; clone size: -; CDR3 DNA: TGCGCCAGCAGCCAAGACCCCGGGACAGGGGGCAACATTCAGTACTTC; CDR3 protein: CASSQDPGTGGNIQYF
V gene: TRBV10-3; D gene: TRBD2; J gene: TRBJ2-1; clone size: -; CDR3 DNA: TGTGCCTTCCGAGATGGGACTAGGGGCAATGAGCAGTTCTTC; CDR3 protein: CAFRDGTRGNEQFF
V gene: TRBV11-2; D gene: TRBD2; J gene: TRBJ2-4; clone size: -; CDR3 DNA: TGTGCCAGCAGCCCCCGTCGGGGGGAAAACATTCAGTACTTC; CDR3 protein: CASSPRRGENIQYF
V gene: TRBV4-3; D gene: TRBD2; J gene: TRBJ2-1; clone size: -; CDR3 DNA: TGCGCCAGCAGCCAAGCCCTCACCGGGACTAGCAAAAATGAGCAGTTCTTC; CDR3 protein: CASSQALTGTSKNEQFF
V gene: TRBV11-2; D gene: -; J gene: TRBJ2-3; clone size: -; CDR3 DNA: TGTGCCAGCAGCTTAGTGGGCGGTGCAAGAGATACGCAGTATTTT; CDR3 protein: CASSLVGGARDTQYF
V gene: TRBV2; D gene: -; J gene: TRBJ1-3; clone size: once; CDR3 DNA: TGTGCCAGCATTCTAAGCTCTGGAAACACCATATATTTT; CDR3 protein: CASILSSGNTIYF
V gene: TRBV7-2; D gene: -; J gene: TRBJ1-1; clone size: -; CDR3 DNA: TGTGCCAGCAGCTTACGTGTAGCCGCAGGGACTGAAGCTTTCTTT; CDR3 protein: CASSLRVAAGTEAFF
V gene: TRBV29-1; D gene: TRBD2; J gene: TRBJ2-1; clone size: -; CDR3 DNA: TGCAGCGTGCAGACTAGCGGGATTTTTGGTGAGCAGTTCTTC; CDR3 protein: CSVQTSGIFGEQFF
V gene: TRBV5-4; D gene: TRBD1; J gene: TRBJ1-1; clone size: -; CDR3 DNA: TGTGCCAGCAGCTTGGTCCCGGAGACAGGGAGGATGGACGCTTTCTTT; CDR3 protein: CASSLVPETGRMDAFF
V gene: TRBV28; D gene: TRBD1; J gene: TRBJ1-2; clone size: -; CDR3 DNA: TGTGCCAGCAGTCCCCCGGGGGGGACAGACTATGGCTACACCTTC; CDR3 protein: CASSPPGGTDYGYTF
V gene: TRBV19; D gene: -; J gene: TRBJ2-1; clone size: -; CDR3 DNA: TGTGCCACCTCGGACAGGGGGCTAGCGGGAGGGGTCTACAATGAGCAGTTCTTC; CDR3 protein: CATSDRGLAGGVYNEQFF
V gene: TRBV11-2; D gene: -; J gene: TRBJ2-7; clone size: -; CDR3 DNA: TGTGCCAGCAGCTTAAGCTCTGTATCCTACGAGCAGTACTTC; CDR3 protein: CASSLSSVSYEQYF
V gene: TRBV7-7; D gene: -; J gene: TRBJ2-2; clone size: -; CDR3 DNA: TGTGCTAGCAGGAATGGGGGGCATACCGGGGAGCTGTTTTTT; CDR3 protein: CASRNGGHTGELFF
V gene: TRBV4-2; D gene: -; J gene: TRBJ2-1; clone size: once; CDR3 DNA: TGTGCCAGCAGCCCTCACCCGGGCGCCTACAATGAGCAGTTCTTC; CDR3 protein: CASSPHPGAYNEQFF
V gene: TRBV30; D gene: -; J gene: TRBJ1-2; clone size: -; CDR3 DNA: TGTGCCTGGAGTGTCGACAGGCGAACGGGGGGCTACACCTTC; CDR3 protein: CAWSVDRRTGGYTF
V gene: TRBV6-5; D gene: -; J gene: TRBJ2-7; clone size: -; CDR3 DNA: TGTGCCAGCAGATACTCACAGGGTGCCGAGCAGTACTTC; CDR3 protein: CASRYSQGAEQYF
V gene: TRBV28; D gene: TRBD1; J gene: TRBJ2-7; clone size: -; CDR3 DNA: TGTGCCAGCACCGGCCCCTCCCGGGACAGGAGCTCCTACGAGCAGTACTTC; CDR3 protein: CASTGPSRDRSSYEQYF
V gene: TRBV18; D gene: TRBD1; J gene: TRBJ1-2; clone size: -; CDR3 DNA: TGTGCCAGCTCCCCTGACAGGGTGTGGGGCTACACCTTC; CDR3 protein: CASSPDRVWGYTF
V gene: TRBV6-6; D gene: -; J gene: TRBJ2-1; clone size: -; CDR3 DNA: TGTGCCAGCAGCCCTAACAATGAGCAGTTCTTC; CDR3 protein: CASSPNNEQFF
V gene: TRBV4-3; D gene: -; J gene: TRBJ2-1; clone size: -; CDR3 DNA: TGCGCCAGCAGCCAAGAATGGTCCGGGGAGGCCCCCTACAATGAGCAGTTCTTC; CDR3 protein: CASSQEWSGEAPYNEQFF
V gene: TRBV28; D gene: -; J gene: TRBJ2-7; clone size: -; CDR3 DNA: TGTGCCATTACGCAGGACAATACCTACGAGCAGTACTTC; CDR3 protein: CAITQDNTYEQYF
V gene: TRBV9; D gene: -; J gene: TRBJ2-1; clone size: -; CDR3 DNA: TGTGCCAGCAGCCCTAGTGGATCCTACAATGAGCAGTTCTTC; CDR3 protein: CASSPSGSYNEQFF
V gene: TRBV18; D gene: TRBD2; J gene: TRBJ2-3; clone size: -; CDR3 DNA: TGTGCCGGCTCCCCCGGACTAGCGGGAGTTAATACGCAGTATTTT; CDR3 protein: CAGSPGLAGVNTQYF
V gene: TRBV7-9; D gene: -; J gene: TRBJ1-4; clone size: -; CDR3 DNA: TGTGCCAGCAGCTTAGCAGGGAGATTACATGAAAAACTGTTTTTT; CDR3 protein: CASSLAGRLHEKLFF
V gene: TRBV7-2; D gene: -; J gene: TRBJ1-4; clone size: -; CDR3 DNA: TGTGCCAGCAGCCTCCAGGCCCATAATGAAAAACTGTTTTTT; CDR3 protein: CASSLQAHNEKLFF
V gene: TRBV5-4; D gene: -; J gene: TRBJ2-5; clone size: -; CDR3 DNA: TGTGCCAGCAGCAGTACAGGAGGGGAGGAGACCCAGTACTTC; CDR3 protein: CASSSTGGEETQYF
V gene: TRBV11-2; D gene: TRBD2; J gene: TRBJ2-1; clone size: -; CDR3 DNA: TGTGCCAGCAGCTTCGGGACTAGCGGGAGTAAGGCCTACAATGAGCAGTTCTTC; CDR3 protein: CASSFGTSGSKAYNEQFF
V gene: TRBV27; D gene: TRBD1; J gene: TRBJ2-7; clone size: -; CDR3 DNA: TGTGCCAGCAGTTTAGGGGCCGGGACAGGGACCTACGAGCAGTACTTC; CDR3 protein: CASSLGAGTGTYEQYF
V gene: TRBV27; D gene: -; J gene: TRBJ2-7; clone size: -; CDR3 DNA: TGTGCCACCTCACAGGGAATTCGGTCCTACGAGCAGTACTTC; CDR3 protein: CATSQGIRSYEQYF
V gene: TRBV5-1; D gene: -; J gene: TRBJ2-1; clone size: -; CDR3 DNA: TGCGCCAGCAGCTTGCCTGAGTTAGCGGTCAATGAGCAGTTCTTC; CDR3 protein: CASSLPELAVNEQFF
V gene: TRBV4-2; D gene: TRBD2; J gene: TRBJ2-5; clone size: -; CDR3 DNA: TGTGCCAGCAGCCATCCCAAGGGACTAGCGGAAATAGAAGAGACCCAGTACTTC; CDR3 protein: CASSHPKGLAEIEETQYF
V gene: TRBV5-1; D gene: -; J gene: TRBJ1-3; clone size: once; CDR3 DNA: TGCGCCAGCAGCTTGGCCGAGGGCTCCCACTCTGGAAACACCATATATTTT; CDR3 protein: CASSLAEGSHSGNTIYF
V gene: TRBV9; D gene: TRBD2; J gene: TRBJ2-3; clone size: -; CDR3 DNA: TGTGCCAGCAGCCCGTGGGCGGGAGGTTCCGCCAGGGATACGCAGTATTTT; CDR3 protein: CASSPWAGGSARDTQYF
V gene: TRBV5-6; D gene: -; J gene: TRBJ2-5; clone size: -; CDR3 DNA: TGTGCCAGCAGGCTCAAAGGGACCCAGTACTTC; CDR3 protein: CASRLKGTQYF
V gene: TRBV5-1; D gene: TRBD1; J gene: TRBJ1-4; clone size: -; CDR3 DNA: TGCGCCAGCAGCTTGCCGAGGACAGGGAAGAATGAAAAACTGTTTTTT; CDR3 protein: CASSLPRTGKNEKLFF
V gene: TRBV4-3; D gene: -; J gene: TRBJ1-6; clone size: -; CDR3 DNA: TGCGCCAGCAGCCCCCGGACAGTATCCTCACCCCTCCACTTT; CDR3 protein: CASSPRTVSSPLHF
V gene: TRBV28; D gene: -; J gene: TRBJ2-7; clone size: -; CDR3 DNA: TGTGCCAGCAGTTATCCCGGGGCCTCCTACGAGCAGTACTTC; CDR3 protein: CASSYPGASYEQYF
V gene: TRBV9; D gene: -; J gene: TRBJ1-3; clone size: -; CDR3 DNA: TGTGCCAGCAGAACCGACCTCTCTGGAAACACCATATATTTT; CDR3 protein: CASRTDLSGNTIYF
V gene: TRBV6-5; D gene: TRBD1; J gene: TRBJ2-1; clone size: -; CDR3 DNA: TGTGCCAGCAGTCTTACAGGGGAGAACTACAATGAGCAGTTCTTC; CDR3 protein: CASSLTGENYNEQFF
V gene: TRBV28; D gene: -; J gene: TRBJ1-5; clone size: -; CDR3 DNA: TGTGCCAGCAGTTTAGGCACCAGGGAAATCAATCAGCCCCAGCATTTT; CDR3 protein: CASSLGTREINQPQHF
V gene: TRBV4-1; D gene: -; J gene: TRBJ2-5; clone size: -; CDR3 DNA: TGCGCCAGCAGCCAAGACCCCGGTGCGGGGGAGACCCAGTACTTC; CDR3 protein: CASSQDPGAGETQYF
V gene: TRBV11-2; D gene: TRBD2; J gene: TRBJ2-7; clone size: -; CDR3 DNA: TGTGCCAGCAGCTTATCCGCGGGGGGCTACGAGCAGTACTTC; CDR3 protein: CASSLSAGGYEQYF
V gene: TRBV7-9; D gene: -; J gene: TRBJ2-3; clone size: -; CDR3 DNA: TGTGCCAGCAGCCCGGACATTCACACAGATACGCAGTATTTT; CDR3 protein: CASSPDIHTDTQYF
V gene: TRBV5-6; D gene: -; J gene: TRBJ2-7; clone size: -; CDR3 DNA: TGTGCCAGCAGCTCTCAAACCTACGAGCAGTACTTC; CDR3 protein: CASSSQTYEQYF
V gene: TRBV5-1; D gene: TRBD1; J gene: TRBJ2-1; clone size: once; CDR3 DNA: TGCGCCAGCAGCTTGGTTTGGACAGGGGCCTCCAATGAGCAGTTCTTC; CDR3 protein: CASSLVWTGASNEQFF